The 30 T cell receptor beta chains in this list originate from one sample, sequenced in a study of T-cell reconstitution after alpha-beta-depleted transplantation in children. For TCRbeta, the library was prepared with unique molecular identifiers. TCRdb reprocessed the PCR reads via MiXCR and lists one record per CDR3 protein. The sample lists 600,000 or so distinct CDR3 sequences, under 25% occurring once. The specimen was PBMCs, mostly from graft donor cells, collected 360 days after TCRalphabeta/CD19-depleted stem cell transplant. These TCRs come from a boy under two years old who had a stem cell transplant for acute myeloid leukemia, so the T cells may come from the graft donor.

V usage is TRBV15 and J usage is TRBJ2-1; 9 bases are shared with TRBD2. CDR1 LNHNV and CDR2 YYDKDF come from the germline V gene (reference sequence). The CDR3 is made up of 16 amino acids. V was clipped by 0 bases and J by 7 bases; unmatched bases: 7. The CDR3, as DNA: TGTGCCACCAGCAGAGATAATCCAGCGGGGGGTAATGAGCAGTTCTTC. Its translation is CATSRDNPAGGNEQFF. The complete variable domain, with remaining parts taken from reference TRBV15 and TRBJ2-1, reads DAMVIQNPRYQVTQFGKPVTLSCSQTLNHNVMYWYQQKSSQAPKLLFHYYDKDFNNEADTPDNFQSRRPNTSFCFLDIRSPGLGDTAMYLCATSRDNPAGGNEQFFGPGTRLTVL.

This clonotype was detected only a few times. V usage is TRBV29-1 and J usage is TRBJ2-1; D ambiguous. This CDR3 is 16 amino acids long. The V end lost 4 bases, the J end lost 7 bases, and 23 bases lay between the germline ends. Germline CDR1 and CDR2: SQVTM and ANQGSEA. CDR3 coding DNA: TGCAGCGTTGGGAGTGGCGGAAGTACCGCGTGGAATGAGCAGTTCTTC. This encodes CSVGSGGSTAWNEQFF.

The rearrangement uses TRBV12-3 or TRBV12-4 and TRBJ1-2; the D gene is possibly TRBD1 (5 bases). This CDR3 has 14 residues. Trimming stripped 6 bases from V and 0 bases from J, with 11 bases between. The CDR3 is CASRTGTSNYGYTF. The CDR3 DNA is TGTGCCAGCAGGACCGGGACTTCTAACTATGGCTACACCTTC.

This clonotype was detected ten times or more. The V and J genes are TRBV19 and TRBJ2-7; 7 nucleotides align to TRBD1. The V gene end was trimmed by 0 bases and the J gene end by 3 bases; junction bases not matched to a gene: 8. The CDR3 is made up of 16 amino acids. In germline, CDR1 is LNHDA, CDR2 SQIVND (reference sequence). CDR3 DNA: TGTGCCAGTAGTATAGATCTCGAGACAGGGATCTACGAGCAGTACTTC. This translates into CASSIDLETGIYEQYF.

The chain uses TRBV20-1 and TRBJ2-3, with no clear D. Germline assignment: CDR1 DFQATT and CDR2 SNEGSKA (reference sequence). With 4 bases removed from V and 0 bases from J, the gap between germline ends came to 5 bases. This CDR3 has 12 residues. The CDR3 protein is CSATPSTDTQYF. The CDR3 nucleotides are TGCAGTGCTACCCCCAGCACAGATACGCAGTATTTT.

The V call is TRBV20-1, the J call TRBJ2-3; 13 bases agree with TRBD2. From germline, CDR1 is DFQATT and CDR2 SNEGSKA (reference sequence). The CDR3 runs to 14 residues. The CDR3 DNA is TGCAGCGAACTAGCGGGGGGGCAATTAGATACGCAGTATTTT. It yields the protein CSELAGGQLDTQYF.

The chain recombines TRBV29-1 with TRBJ1-2, with 7 bases matching TRBD1. The CDR3 loop spans 13 amino acids. The germline CDR1 and CDR2 sequences are SQVTM and ANQGSEA. V was clipped by 6 bases and J by 0 bases; unmatched bases: 4. The CDR3 DNA follows: TGCAGCGTCAGCGGACAGGCTAACTATGGCTACACCTTC. This codes for CSVSGQANYGYTF.

V is TRBV12-3 or TRBV12-4 and J is TRBJ1-1; TRBD1 might be the D (6 bases). This CDR3 has 14 amino acids. V was shortened by 3 bases and J by 5 bases, with 13 bases between the two germline ends. CDR3 bases: TGTGCCAGCAGTTTGCAGGGGTCGGCGACTGAAGCTTTCTTT. Amino acid sequence: CASSLQGSATEAFF.

The V gene is TRBV4-3, the J gene TRBJ2-7; D might be TRBD1 (6 bases). V shed 4 bases and J shed 12 bases, with 19 bases lying between them. The CDR3 loop spans 13 amino acids. Looked up from germline, CDR1 is LGHNA and CDR2 is YSLEER. The CDR3 reads CASSRNTGSQRYF. The CDR3 DNA follows: TGCGCCAGCAGCCGAAATACAGGGTCCCAGCGGTACTTC.

The chain combines TRBV12-3 or TRBV12-4 with TRBJ1-1; D is unclear. The CDR3 totals 12 residues. V dropped 5 bases and J dropped 2 bases, with 6 bases sitting between them. Here the CDR3 DNA reads TGTGCCAGCAGTCCGAAAAACACTGAAGCTTTCTTT. This gives the protein CASSPKNTEAFF.

The chain employs TRBV6-1 and TRBJ2-1; 14 bases align to TRBD2. The V gene's germline CDR1 is MNHNS and CDR2 SASEGT. The V gene end was trimmed by 3 bases and the J gene end by 0 bases; junction bases not matched to a gene: 7. This CDR3 spans 19 amino acids. The CDR3 protein is CASSESGTSGGLSYNEQFF. CDR3 DNA sequence: TGTGCCAGCAGTGAGAGCGGGACTAGCGGGGGCCTCTCCTACAATGAGCAGTTCTTC.

This clonotype was seen many times. The rearrangement joins TRBV5-1 to TRBJ2-1, with 7 bases identical to TRBD1. CDR3 length equals 16 residues. CDR1 is SGHRS and CDR2 is YFSETQ in the germline V gene. Germline trimming cut 2 bases from V and 3 bases from J; bases unmatched to any gene: 8. The CDR3 loop is CASSLTRTGGYNEQFF. In nucleotides, the CDR3 is TGCGCCAGCAGCTTAACCCGGACAGGTGGCTACAATGAGCAGTTCTTC.

This clonotype appeared many times. V is TRBV6-1 and J is TRBJ2-3, with 8 bases aligning to TRBD1. V shed 6 bases and J 1 base; nucleotides not matched to a gene: 6. From germline, CDR1 is MNHNS and CDR2 SASEGT. The CDR3 is 15 residues long. The CDR3 loop is CASRDDRGGTDTQYF. The CDR3 region has the DNA TGTGCCAGCAGGGACGACAGGGGCGGCACAGATACGCAGTATTTT.

On this clonotype itself: At one of its ends the junction is not consistent with the germline gene, which may arise from a read error. This rearrangement joins TRBV7-2 to TRBJ2-1, with no clear D. Looked up from germline, CDR1 is SGHTA and CDR2 is FQGNSA. The CDR3 has 14 amino acids. The CDR3 DNA follows: TGTGCCAGCACCCCTGACGGTCCCTACAGTGAGCAGTTCTTC. Amino acid sequence: CASTPDGPYSEQFF.

In this sample, this clonotype turned up many times. The genes are TRBV3-1 and TRBJ2-2, with TRBD1 matching 8 bases. The CDR3 consists of 18 residues. Germline V lookup: CDR1 LGHDT, CDR2 YNNKEL (reference sequence). J was trimmed by 4 bases and V by 0 bases; bases with no gene match: 10. CDR3 DNA sequence: TGTGCCAGCAGCCAAGAAATGGGTGTAGGACAGGGCACCGGGGAGCTGTTTTTT. It is translated as CASSQEMGVGQGTGELFF.

Turning to this clonotype: At one end the junction does not follow the germline gene, possibly because of a read error. The chain recombines TRBV20-1 with TRBJ2-1; D is perhaps TRBD2 (7 bases). The V gene's germline CDR1 is DFQATT and CDR2 SNEGSKA (reference sequence). This CDR3 comprises 18 residues. CDR3 sequence reads: CCARDRGVRRGPYNEQFF. The CDR3 nucleotides read TGCTGTGCTAGAGATCGGGGTGTGAGGCGGGGGCCCTACAATGAGCAGTTCTTC.

This clonotype was seen a few times. V is TRBV9 and J is TRBJ2-7; D uncertain. This CDR3 is built from 13 residues. V lost 0 bases and J lost 4, with 8 bases in between. CDR1 and CDR2 from the germline V gene are SGDLS and YYNGEE. CDR3 DNA sequence: TGTGCCAGCAGCGTAGGCCTGGGGTACGAGCAGTACTTC. Translated: CASSVGLGYEQYF.

In its sample, this clonotype was seen a few times. The chain couples TRBV7-3 to TRBJ2-1; 8 nucleotides agree with TRBD2. The junction had 10 bases not matched to a gene; V was cut back by 5 bases and J by 1 base. The germline V gene has CDR1 SGHTA and CDR2 FQGTGA. CDR3 length: 17 amino acids. The CDR3 DNA reads as TGTGCCAGCAGCCCAAGGGGCGGGGGGCCATCCTACAATGAGCAGTTCTTC. Translating gives CASSPRGGGPSYNEQFF. The variable domain in full, completed from reference TRBV7-3 and TRBJ2-1, reads GAGVSQTPSNKVTEKGKYVELRCDPISGHTALYWYRQSLGQGPEFLIYFQGTGAADDSGLPNDRFFAVRPEGSVSTLKIQRTERGDSAVYLCASSPRGGGPSYNEQFFGPGTRLTVL.

The chain combines TRBV12-3 or TRBV12-4 with TRBJ1-4, with TRBD1 identical over 7 bases. The CDR3 spans 14 residues. With 7 bases clipped from V and 8 bases from J, the junction kept 10 bases outside the gene matches. CDR3 nucleotide sequence: TGTGCCAGCACCATAAGGGACAGCAGGGAAAAACTGTTTTTT. Translated: CASTIRDSREKLFF.

This clonotype showed up just a few times. The chain is built from TRBV29-1 and TRBJ1-3; D call uncertain. Looked up from germline, CDR1 is SQVTM and CDR2 is ANQGSEA. The CDR3 is made up of 12 amino acids. Deletions cut 7 bases from V and 0 bases from J, with 7 bases between. The CDR3 bases are TGCAGCGCTGACACCTCTGGAAACACCATATATTTT. Translating it yields CSADTSGNTIYF.

This clonotype appeared many times. The V and J genes are TRBV7-9 and TRBJ2-2; D is ambiguous. The CDR3 totals 16 residues. Germline V gene lookup returns CDR1 SEHNR and CDR2 FQNEAQ (reference sequence). The V end was cut by 4 bases, the J end by 5 bases, with 17 bases between. The CDR3 is CASSSSYSSLTGELFF. Written as DNA, the CDR3 is TGTGCCAGCAGCTCCAGCTACTCGTCCCTAACCGGGGAGCTGTTTTTT.

The chain links TRBV20-1 to TRBJ2-1; possible D gene TRBD2, 5 bases. Trimming removed 3 bases from V and 10 bases from J, with 10 bases in between. The length of the CDR3 is 11 residues. Germline loops: CDR1 DFQATT, CDR2 SNEGSKA (reference sequence). CDR3 in DNA: TGCAGTGCTAGCCCGGGAACCGAGCAGTTCTTC. Protein product: CSASPGTEQFF.

The chain recombines TRBV11-2 with TRBJ2-1; 8 bases line up with TRBD2. The CDR3 runs to 15 residues. Germline V gene sequence: CDR1 SGHAT, CDR2 FQNNGV. J was trimmed by 5 bases and V by 7 bases; bases with no gene match: 10. The chain's CDR3 is CASKSRGGIDNEQFF. CDR3 nucleotide sequence: TGTGCCAGCAAGTCCCGGGGGGGGATAGACAATGAGCAGTTCTTC.

This clonotype was observed many times. This chain uses TRBV20-1 with TRBJ2-7, with D possibly TRBD2 on 6 matching bases. Germline V CDR1 and CDR2: DFQATT, SNEGSKA (reference sequence). V lost 0 bases to trimming and J lost 5 bases, with 14 bases between them. The CDR3 covers 14 residues. CDR3 amino acids: CSARDKTRFHEQYV. CDR3 nucleotides: TGCAGTGCTAGAGACAAGACTAGGTTCCACGAGCAGTACGTC.

This sequence joins TRBV6-2 or TRBV6-3 and TRBJ1-1; D remains unclear. Germline V CDR1 and CDR2: MNHEY, SVGEGT. Trimming removed 2 bases from V and 1 base from J, with 11 bases in between. This CDR3 is built from 15 residues. CDR3 sequence (DNA): TGTGCCAGCAGTTACGCGAGTATGGGGAACACTGAAGCTTTCTTT. It specifies CASSYASMGNTEAFF.

This clonotype has at least ten counts. The V call is TRBV3-1, the J call TRBJ1-3; D unclear. V dropped 1 base and J dropped 2 bases, with 6 bases sitting between them. Germline V gene sequence: CDR1 LGHDT, CDR2 YNNKEL (reference sequence). This CDR3 is built from 14 residues. Written as DNA, the CDR3 is TGTGCCAGCAGCCAAGGGCGGACTGGAAACACCATATATTTT. Translation gives CASSQGRTGNTIYF.

In its sample, this clonotype was seen a few times. The V gene is TRBV5-1, the J gene TRBJ2-1; 9 bases align to TRBD2. The CDR3 is 15 amino acids. Germline V gene data show CDR1 as SGHRS and CDR2 as YFSETQ. The V segment lost 4 bases and the J segment 4 bases; nucleotides outside the gene matches: 6. The CDR3 loop reads CASSQLAGEYNEQFF. The DNA of the CDR3 is TGCGCCAGCAGCCAATTAGCGGGGGAGTACAATGAGCAGTTCTTC. Filled out from reference TRBV5-1 and TRBJ2-1, the complete variable domain reads KAGVTQTPRYLIKTRGQQVTLSCSPISGHRSVSWYQQTPGQGLQFLFEYFSETQRNKGNFPGRFSGRQFSNSRSEMNVSTLELGDSALYLCASSQLAGEYNEQFFGPGTRLTVL.

This clonotype was seen at least ten times. V gene TRBV12-3 or TRBV12-4 combines with J gene TRBJ2-3, with D perhaps matching TRBD1 (5 bases). V dropped 3 bases and J dropped 4 bases, with 14 bases sitting between them. There are 15 residues in the CDR3. DNA for the CDR3: TGTGCCAGCAGTTTTGTGAATAGGGGCCCAGATACGCAGTATTTT. This gives the protein CASSFVNRGPDTQYF.

The chain joins TRBV6-5 to TRBJ1-2; no reliable D call. The germline gives CDR1 MNHEY, CDR2 SVGAGI. Trimming took off 4 bases at V and 8 bases at J, with 23 bases between the two ends. This CDR3 has 16 residues. CDR3 loop: CASSSHSGGSLNGYTF. DNA of the CDR3: TGTGCCAGCAGTTCGCACTCGGGAGGCAGCTTAAACGGCTACACCTTC.

The chain carries TRBV15 and TRBJ2-3, with 9 nucleotides matching TRBD1. The CDR3 is 17 amino acids. CDR1 is LNHNV, CDR2 YYDKDF, per germline (reference sequence). V trimming: 0 bases; J trimming: 6 bases; junction bases outside the gene matches: 10. DNA of the CDR3: TGTGCCACCAGCAGAGATACCGGACAGGGGAGTTGGGATACGCAGTATTTT. This encodes CATSRDTGQGSWDTQYF.